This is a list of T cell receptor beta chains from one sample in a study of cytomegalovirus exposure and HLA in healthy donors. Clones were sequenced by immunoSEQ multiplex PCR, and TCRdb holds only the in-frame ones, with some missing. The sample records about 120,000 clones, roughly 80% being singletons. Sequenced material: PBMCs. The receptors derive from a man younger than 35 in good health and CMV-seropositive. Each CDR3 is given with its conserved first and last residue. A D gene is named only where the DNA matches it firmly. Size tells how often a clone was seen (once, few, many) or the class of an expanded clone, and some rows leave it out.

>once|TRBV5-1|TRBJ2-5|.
CASSFIPSEGETQYF
TGCGCCAGCAGCTTCATTCCGTCGGAGGGTGAGACCCAGTACTTC
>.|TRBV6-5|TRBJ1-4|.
CASRTREKLFF
TGTGCCAGCAGAACTAGAGAAAAACTGTTTTTT
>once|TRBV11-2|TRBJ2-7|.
CASSLGAGYEQYF
TGTGCCAGCAGCTTAGGGGCCGGTTACGAGCAGTACTTC
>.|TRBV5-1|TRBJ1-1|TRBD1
CASSLDVGQDTEAFF
TGCGCCAGCAGCTTGGATGTGGGACAGGACACTGAAGCTTTCTTT
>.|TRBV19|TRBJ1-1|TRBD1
CASSISGQGDTEAFF
TGTGCCAGTAGTATCTCTGGACAGGGAGACACTGAAGCTTTCTTT
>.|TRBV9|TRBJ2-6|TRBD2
CASSHGRDGGSGANVLTF
TGTGCCAGCAGCCATGGGAGGGACGGGGGCTCTGGGGCCAACGTCCTGACTTTC
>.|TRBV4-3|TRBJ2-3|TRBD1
CASSYRQGEDTQYF
TGCGCCAGCAGCTATCGACAGGGGGAAGATACGCAGTATTTT
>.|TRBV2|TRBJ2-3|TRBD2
CASRTSVVSYRVSDTQYF
TGTGCCAGCAGGACTAGCGTCGTAAGCTATCGTGTATCAGATACGCAGTATTTT
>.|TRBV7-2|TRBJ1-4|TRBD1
CASSPTDRRGEKLFF
TGTGCCAGCAGCCCCACGGACAGGCGGGGTGAAAAACTGTTTTTT
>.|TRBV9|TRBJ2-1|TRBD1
CAYERYGTGKGNEQFF
TGTGCCTACGAACGATACGGGACAGGGAAGGGTAATGAGCAGTTCTTC
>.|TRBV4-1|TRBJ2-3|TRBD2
CASSRTPNPLAVADTQYF
TGCGCCAGCAGCCGAACTCCGAATCCTCTAGCGGTCGCCGATACGCAGTATTTT
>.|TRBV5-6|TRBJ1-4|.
CASSRLRGPGTATNEKLFF
TGTGCCAGCAGCCGATTACGTGGACCGGGAACAGCAACTAATGAAAAACTGTTTTTT
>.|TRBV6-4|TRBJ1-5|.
CASSPGGYSNQPQHF
TGTGCCAGCAGCCCGGGGGGTTATAGCAATCAGCCCCAGCATTTT
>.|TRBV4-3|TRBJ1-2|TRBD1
CASSQGQGLSGGYTF
TGCGCCAGCAGCCAGGGACAGGGACTGTCTGGGGGCTACACCTTC
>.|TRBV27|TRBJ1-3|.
CASSPRLPGAEYTIYF
TGTGCCAGCAGTCCGCGTCTTCCAGGGGCTGAGTACACCATATATTTT
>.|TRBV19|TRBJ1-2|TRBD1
CASSEGQLGYTF
TGTGCCAGTAGTGAGGGACAGCTGGGCTACACCTTC
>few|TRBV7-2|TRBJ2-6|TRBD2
CASSHREVGANVLTF
TGTGCCAGCAGCCACCGGGAGGTTGGGGCCAACGTCCTGACTTTC
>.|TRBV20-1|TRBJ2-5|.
CSANHEETQYF
TGCAGCGCGAATCATGAAGAGACCCAGTACTTC
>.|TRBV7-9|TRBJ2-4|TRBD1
CASSFGQGAENIQYF
TGTGCCAGCAGCTTCGGACAGGGGGCGGAAAACATTCAGTACTTC
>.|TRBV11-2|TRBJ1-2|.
CASSLDPARGSHGYTF
TGTGCCAGCAGCTTAGACCCGGCCAGGGGCAGTCATGGCTACACCTTC
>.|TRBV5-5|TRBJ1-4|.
CASSLHFPKTNEKLFF
TGTGCCAGCAGCTTACATTTCCCGAAGACTAATGAAAAACTGTTTTTT
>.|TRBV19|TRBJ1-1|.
CASSINGGWTEAFF
TGTGCCAGTAGTATTAACGGCGGTTGGACTGAAGCTTTCTTT
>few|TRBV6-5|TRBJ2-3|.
CASPFYGDTQYF
TGTGCCAGCCCCTTTTACGGAGATACGCAGTATTTT
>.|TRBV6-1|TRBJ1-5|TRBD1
CASSRQGHQPQHF
TGTGCCAGCAGCCGACAGGGTCATCAGCCCCAGCATTTT
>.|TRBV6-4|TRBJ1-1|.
CASSVGRGTEAFF
TGTGCCAGCAGTGTCGGCAGGGGCACTGAAGCTTTCTTT
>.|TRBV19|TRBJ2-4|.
CASSIFSGQGKNIQYF
TGTGCCAGTAGTATCTTTTCTGGGCAGGGGAAAAACATTCAGTACTTC
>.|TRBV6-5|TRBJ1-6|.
CASSLTGYNSPLHF
TGTGCCAGCAGTTTGACAGGATATAATTCACCCCTCCACTTT
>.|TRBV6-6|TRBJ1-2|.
CASSQTAYYGYTF
TGTGCCAGCAGTCAAACAGCATACTATGGCTACACCTTC
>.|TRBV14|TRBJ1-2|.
CASSRGGYGYTF
TGTGCCAGCAGTAGGGGAGGCTATGGCTACACCTTC
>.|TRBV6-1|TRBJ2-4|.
CASSLGPTEGNIQYF
TGTGCCAGCAGCCTTGGGCCGACGGAAGGAAACATTCAGTACTTC
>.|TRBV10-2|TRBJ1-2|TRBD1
CASSEIRGRRGYYGYTF
TGCGCCAGCAGTGAGATTAGGGGGCGGCGGGGCTACTATGGCTACACCTTC
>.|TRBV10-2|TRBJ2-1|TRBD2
CASGDRGGLMDNEQFF
TGCGCCAGCGGGGATCGGGGGGGCCTTATGGACAATGAGCAGTTCTTC
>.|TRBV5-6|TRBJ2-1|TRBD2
CASGGVRASGQFF
TGTGCCAGCGGGGGGGTTCGGGCGTCTGGGCAGTTCTTC
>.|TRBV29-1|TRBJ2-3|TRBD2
CSASGGIQDTQYF
TGCAGCGCCTCGGGGGGGATACAGGATACGCAGTATTTT
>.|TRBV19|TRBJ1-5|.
CASSTAPTERYSNQPQHF
TGTGCAAGTAGTACCGCCCCGACAGAACGTTATAGCAATCAGCCCCAGCATTTT
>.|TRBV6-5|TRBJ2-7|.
CASSPPGQPYEQYF
TGTGCCAGCAGTCCGCCGGGACAACCCTACGAGCAGTACTTC
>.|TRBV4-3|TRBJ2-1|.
CASSQGRDSEQFF
TGCGCCAGCAGCCAAGGAAGGGACTCCGAGCAGTTCTTC
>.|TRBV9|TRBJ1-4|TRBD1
CASSVLPGGANEKLFF
TGTGCCAGCAGCGTACTTCCAGGGGGCGCGAATGAAAAACTGTTTTTT
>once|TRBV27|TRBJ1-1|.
CASSWTANTEAFF
TGTGCCAGCAGTTGGACAGCGAACACTGAAGCTTTCTTT
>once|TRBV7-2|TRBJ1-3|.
CASSLSLTSADTIYF
TGTGCCAGCAGCTTAAGTCTGACGTCTGCGGACACCATATATTTT
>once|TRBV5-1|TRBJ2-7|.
CASSLSIRTEGYEQYF
TGCGCCAGCAGCTTATCTATCAGGACAGAAGGCTACGAGCAGTACTTC
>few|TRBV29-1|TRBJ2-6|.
CSVTGRGVRGANVLTF
TGCAGCGTAACAGGACGCGGAGTTCGCGGGGCCAACGTCCTGACTTTC
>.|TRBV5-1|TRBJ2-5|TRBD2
CASSRRRGVQETQYF
TGCGCCAGCAGCCGCCGCCGGGGGGTCCAAGAGACCCAGTACTTC
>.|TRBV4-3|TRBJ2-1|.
CASSPFVQGSSYNEQFF
TGCGCCAGCAGCCCCTTTGTACAGGGTAGCTCCTACAATGAGCAGTTCTTC
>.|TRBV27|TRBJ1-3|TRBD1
CASSLSYGTAGNTIYF
TGTGCCAGCAGTTTATCGTACGGGACAGCTGGAAACACCATATATTTT
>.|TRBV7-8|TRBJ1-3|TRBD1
CASTSDRSGNTIYF
TGTGCCAGCACCTCGGACAGGTCTGGAAACACCATATATTTT
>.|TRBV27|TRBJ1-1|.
CASSTPGGSEAFF
TGTGCCAGCAGTACCCCTGGCGGGAGTGAAGCTTTCTTT
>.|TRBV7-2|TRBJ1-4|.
CASSLFGDEKLFF
TGTGCCAGCAGCTTATTCGGAGATGAAAAACTGTTTTTT
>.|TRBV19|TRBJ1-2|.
CASSSKGNYGYTF
TGTGCCAGTAGTTCGAAGGGGAACTATGGCTACACCTTC
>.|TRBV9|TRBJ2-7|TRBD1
CASSVAGTGADEQYF
TGTGCCAGCAGCGTGGCCGGGACAGGGGCAGACGAGCAGTACTTC
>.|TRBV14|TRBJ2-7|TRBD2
CASSQLAGVSEQYF
TGTGCCAGCAGCCAACTAGCGGGAGTGAGCGAGCAGTACTTC
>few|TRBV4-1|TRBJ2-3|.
CASSQIGSVGDTQYF
TGCGCCAGCAGCCAAATTGGGAGTGTGGGAGATACGCAGTATTTT
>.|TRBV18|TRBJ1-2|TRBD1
CASSPIGQGNFYGYTF
TGTGCCAGCTCACCAATCGGACAGGGAAACTTCTATGGCTACACCTTC
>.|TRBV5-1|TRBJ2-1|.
CASSLGSGKLNEQFF
TGCGCCAGCAGCTTGGGGTCAGGGAAATTGAATGAGCAGTTCTTC
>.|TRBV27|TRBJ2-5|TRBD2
CASSHLAGGRETQYF
TGTGCCAGCAGCCACTTAGCGGGGGGGCGGGAGACCCAGTACTTC
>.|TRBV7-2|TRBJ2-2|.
CASSLQGMQNTGELFF
TGTGCCAGCAGCTTACAGGGAATGCAGAACACCGGGGAGCTGTTTTTT
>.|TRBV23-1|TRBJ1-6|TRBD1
CASSQPQGRNSPLHF
TGCGCCAGCAGTCAACCACAGGGGAGGAATTCACCCCTCCACTTT